This TCR beta chain originates from a study of radiation and T cells in renal cell carcinoma. Germline loops: CDR1 SGHVS, CDR2 FQNEAQ. V lost 5 bases, J lost 4 bases, and 8 bases stayed unmatched. This CDR3 has 15 residues. Treatment: 15 Gy SBRT to primary tumor, nephrectomy 4 weeks later. Here immunoSEQ multiplex PCR was the method, and the copy in TCRdb shows in-frame clones only, minus some. This table has approximately 23,000 clones, around 52% appearing once. This clone has at least ten counts. The specimen comprised tumor tissue, sampled from a patient whose treatment included radiotherapy and nephrectomy. The clonotype was recovered from a woman in her forties or fifties with renal cell carcinoma. The chain is built from TRBV7-8 and TRBJ1-5, with 7 positions matching TRBD1. CDR3 residues: CASSARDSLNQPQHF. The CDR3 coding sequence is TGTGCCAGCAGCGCCCGGGACAGCCTAAATCAGCCCCAGCATTTT.